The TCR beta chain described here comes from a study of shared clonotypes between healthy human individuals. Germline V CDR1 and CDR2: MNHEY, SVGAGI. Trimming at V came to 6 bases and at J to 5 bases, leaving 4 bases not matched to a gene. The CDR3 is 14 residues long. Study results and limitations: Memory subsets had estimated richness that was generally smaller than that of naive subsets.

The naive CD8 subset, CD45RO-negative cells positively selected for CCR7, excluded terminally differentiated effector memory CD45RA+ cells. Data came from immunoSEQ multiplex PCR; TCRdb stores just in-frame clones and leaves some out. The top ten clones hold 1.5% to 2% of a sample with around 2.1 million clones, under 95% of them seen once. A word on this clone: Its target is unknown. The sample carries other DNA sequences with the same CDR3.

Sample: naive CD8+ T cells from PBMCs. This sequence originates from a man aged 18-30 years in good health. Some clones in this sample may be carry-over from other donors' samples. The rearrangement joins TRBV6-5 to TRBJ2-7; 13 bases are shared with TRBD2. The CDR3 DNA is TGTGCCAGCAGCTTCGGACTAGCGGGAGACGAGCAGTACTTC. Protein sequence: CASSFGLAGDEQYF.